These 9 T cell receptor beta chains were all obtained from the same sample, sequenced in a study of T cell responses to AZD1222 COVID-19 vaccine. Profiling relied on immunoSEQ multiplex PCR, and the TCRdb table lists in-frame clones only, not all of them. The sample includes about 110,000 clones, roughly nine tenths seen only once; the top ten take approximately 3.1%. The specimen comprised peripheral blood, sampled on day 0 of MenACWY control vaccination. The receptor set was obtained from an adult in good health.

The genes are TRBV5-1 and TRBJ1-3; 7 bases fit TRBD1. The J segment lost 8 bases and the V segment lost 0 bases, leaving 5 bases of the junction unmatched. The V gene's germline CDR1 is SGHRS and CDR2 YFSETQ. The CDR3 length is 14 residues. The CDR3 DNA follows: TGCGCCAGCAGCTTGGGACAGGGCCGGGACACCATATATTTT. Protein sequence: CASSLGQGRDTIYF. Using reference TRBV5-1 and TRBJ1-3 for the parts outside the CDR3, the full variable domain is KAGVTQTPRYLIKTRGQQVTLSCSPISGHRSVSWYQQTPGQGLQFLFEYFSETQRNKGNFPGRFSGRQFSNSRSEMNVSTLELGDSALYLCASSLGQGRDTIYFGEGSWLTVV.

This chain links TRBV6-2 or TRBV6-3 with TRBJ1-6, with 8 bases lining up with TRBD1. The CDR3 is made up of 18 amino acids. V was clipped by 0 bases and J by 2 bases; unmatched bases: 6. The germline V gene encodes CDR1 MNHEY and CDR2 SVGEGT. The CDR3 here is CASSYSTATGAYNSPLHF. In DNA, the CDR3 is TGTGCCAGCAGTTACTCGACCGCGACAGGGGCCTATAATTCACCCCTCCACTTT.

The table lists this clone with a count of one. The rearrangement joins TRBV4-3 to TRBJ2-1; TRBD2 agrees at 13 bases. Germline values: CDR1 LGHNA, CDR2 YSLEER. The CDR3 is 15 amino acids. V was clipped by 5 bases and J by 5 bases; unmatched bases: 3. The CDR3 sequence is CASSLGLAGDNEQFF. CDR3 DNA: TGCGCCAGCAGCTTAGGACTAGCGGGGGACAATGAGCAGTTCTTC.

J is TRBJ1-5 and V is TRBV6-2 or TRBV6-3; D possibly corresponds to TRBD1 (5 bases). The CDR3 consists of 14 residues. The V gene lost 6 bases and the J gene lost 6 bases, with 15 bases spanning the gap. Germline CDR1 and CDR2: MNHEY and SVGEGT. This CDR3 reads CASSAVGGGQPQHF. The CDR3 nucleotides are TGTGCCAGCAGCGCCGTGGGGGGTGGTCAGCCCCAGCATTTT.

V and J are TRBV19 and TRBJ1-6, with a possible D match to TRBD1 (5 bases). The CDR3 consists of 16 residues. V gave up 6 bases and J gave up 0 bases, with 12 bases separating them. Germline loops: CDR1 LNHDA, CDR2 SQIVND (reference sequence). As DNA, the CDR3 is TGTGCCAGTAGGGAGGACATTAGCTCCTATAATTCACCCCTCCACTTT. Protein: CASREDISSYNSPLHF.

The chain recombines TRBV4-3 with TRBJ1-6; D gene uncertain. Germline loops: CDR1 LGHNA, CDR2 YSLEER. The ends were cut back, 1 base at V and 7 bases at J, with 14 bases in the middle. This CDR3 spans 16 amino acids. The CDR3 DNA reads TGCGCCAGCAGCCAAGGGAGGACGGATGGGAATTCACCCCTCCACTTT. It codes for CASSQGRTDGNSPLHF.

Here the CDR3 DNA reads TGTGCCAGCAGCTTAGGGTTTGGTAATTCACCCCTCCACTTT. It translates to CASSLGFGNSPLHF. V and J are TRBV7-8 and TRBJ1-6; D call uncertain. The CDR3 spans 14 residues. The germline CDR1 and CDR2 sequences are SGHVS and FQNEAQ. The germline V and J ends were trimmed by 1 base and 6 bases, with 7 bases remaining between them.

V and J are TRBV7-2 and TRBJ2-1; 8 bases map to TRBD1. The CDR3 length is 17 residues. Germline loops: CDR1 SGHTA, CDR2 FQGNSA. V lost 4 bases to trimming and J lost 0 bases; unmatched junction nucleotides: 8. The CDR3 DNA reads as TGTGCCAGCAGCTCCAAGGGACAGGCTAGCTCCTACAATGAGCAGTTCTTC. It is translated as CASSSKGQASSYNEQFF.

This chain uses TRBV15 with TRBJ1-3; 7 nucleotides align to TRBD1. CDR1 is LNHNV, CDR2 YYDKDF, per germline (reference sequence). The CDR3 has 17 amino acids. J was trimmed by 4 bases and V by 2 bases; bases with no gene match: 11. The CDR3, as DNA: TGTGCCACCAGCAGATCCCGGGCAGGGGGTCTAGGAAACACCATATATTTT. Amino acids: CATSRSRAGGLGNTIYF.